This is a list of T cell receptor beta chains from one sample in a study of CD8 T cells in ankylosing spondylitis. A single record per CDR3 protein comes from TCRdb applying MiXCR to the 5' RACE reads. The sample yields 700,000 or so distinct CDR3 sequences, around 17% seen once. Sequences were obtained from blood, either unsorted or a sorted T cell fraction (not recorded which). The receptors originated from a male donor with ankylosing spondylitis. Each CDR3 is given with its conserved first and last residue. A D gene is named only where the DNA matches it firmly. Size values are once, few and many counts, or a class for expanded clones, and some rows have none.

v_gene,j_gene,d_gene,len,abundance,CDR3nt,CDR3aa
TRBV5-5,TRBJ1-1,.,17,few,TGTGCCAGCAGCTTAGGACCGGGGGGCTTCAGTTATGCACGAGCTTTCTTT,CASSLGPGGFSYARAFF
TRBV2,TRBJ2-1,.,14,.,TGTGCCAGCAGTGAAGCCCCGGGACCCAGTGAGCAGTTCTTC,CASSEAPGPSEQFF
TRBV28,TRBJ2-1,.,14,few,TGTGCCAGCATGACTAGTACTTATTACAATGAGCAGTTCTTC,CASMTSTYYNEQFF
TRBV4-1,TRBJ2-1,TRBD2,15,few,TGCGCCAGCAGCCACATAGCGGGACTCTACAATGAGCAGTTCTTC,CASSHIAGLYNEQFF
TRBV7-8,TRBJ2-7,TRBD2,15,.,TGTGCCAGCAGCGCCTTAGCGGGAGGAGCGTACGAGCAGTACTTC,CASSALAGGAYEQYF
TRBV6-1,TRBJ1-1,TRBD1,16,few,TGTGCCAGCACCCGAGGACAGGGTGGATCGGGGGCTGAAGCTTTCTTT,CASTRGQGGSGAEAFF
TRBV5-6,TRBJ2-5,.,15,few,TGTGCCAGCAGCTTGGTAGCACTGTACCAAGAGACCCAGTACTTC,CASSLVALYQETQYF
TRBV5-6,TRBJ2-5,.,13,many,TGTGCCAGCAGCTTCACAGGGTCAGAGACCCAGTACTTC,CASSFTGSETQYF
TRBV5-1,TRBJ2-2,.,15,few,TGCGCCAGCAGCTTGGGGGGCGAGAACACCGGGGAGCTGTTTTTT,CASSLGGENTGELFF
TRBV5-1,TRBJ2-1,.,12,many,TGTGCCAGCAGCTTACTGGCCAATGAGCAGTTCTTC,CASSLLANEQFF
TRBV6-1,TRBJ2-3,TRBD2,16,few,TGTGCCAGCAGTGAAGCGGTAGCGGGGGGGGCAGATACGCAGTATTTT,CASSEAVAGGADTQYF
TRBV7-3,TRBJ2-5,.,13,.,TGTGCCAGCAGCGTTGGGGGCAAAGAGACCCAGTACTTC,CASSVGGKETQYF
TRBV9,TRBJ2-1,TRBD2,16,few,TGTGCCAGCAGCACCCGGACTAGCGGGAGTAGTAATGAGCAGTTCTTC,CASSTRTSGSSNEQFF
TRBV4-3,TRBJ2-1,.,16,few,TGCGCCAGCAGCCAAGGTTGGGGGGATGAGTACAATGAGCAGTTCTTC,CASSQGWGDEYNEQFF
TRBV19,TRBJ2-1,TRBD2,14,.,TGTGCCAGTAAAAGAGGCGGGAGTGACAATGAGCAGTTCTTC,CASKRGGSDNEQFF
TRBV7-8,TRBJ2-1,.,18,.,TGTGCCAGCAGCGACCTGAATCCGTGGCTAGCGAGGAACAATGAGCAGTTCTTC,CASSDLNPWLARNNEQFF